This T cell receptor (beta chain) was recovered during a study of cytomegalovirus exposure and HLA in healthy donors. Whole-study findings and limits: Cytomegalovirus status was reportedly diagnosed by the classifier with high sensitivity and specificity. The availability of immune exposure information extended only to CMV serostatus.

PCR employed 60 Vbeta and 13 Jbeta primers. The data were produced by immunoSEQ multiplex PCR, yet TCRdb's version contains in-frame clones alone and is incomplete. The data hold about 130,000 clones, with around 83% observed a single time. Germline values: CDR1 SNHLY, CDR2 FYNNEI. The V and J ends lost 6 bases and 5 bases respectively, with 19 bases between them. The CDR3 contains 15 residues. A note on this clone: Antigen specificity is unknown.

The receptor was isolated from a man aged 50 to 60 in good health and CMV-seronegative. What was sequenced was PBMCs. This rearrangement joins TRBV2 to TRBJ2-5; no definite D call. The CDR3 nucleotides read TGTGCCAGCAGGAGAAACTCCCTAATTGAGGAGACCCAGTACTTC. It translates to CASRRNSLIEETQYF.